The TCR beta chain described here comes from a study of CXCR3-negative and CXCR3-positive naive CD8 T cells (dated by TCRdb to between 2018 and 2021). Study-wide context: In total, about 135 million TRB reads were obtained, which works out to roughly 1.5 +/- 0.3 million reads per library. Diversity and physicochemical repertoire analyses were performed on approximately 10 donors pooled from two independent experiments. Naive subsets from several donors and memory cells from 3 donors were included in the TRBV-TRBJ cluster analysis.

Inclusive of the bounding cysteine and phenylalanine, the CDR3 is 19 residues long. A DNA sequence was not provided. Taken from the germline V gene, the CDR1 and CDR2 loops are MNHEY and SVGAGI. For each CD8+ T cell subset, flow sorting was done in triplicate, and about 300,000 cells per subset went directly into RLT lysis buffer. Naive CD8+ T cells were defined stringently as CD45RO-CCR7+CD27+CD95- to exclude memory contaminants. Using standard density gradient centrifugation, peripheral blood mononuclear cells were isolated from buffy coats. A FACSAria III was used to flow-sort naive CXCR3-negative and CXCR3-positive CD8+ T cells. An RNeasy Mini Kit was used to extract total RNA from the sorted cells. The paper's findings and limits, for the study overall: Comparably high repertoire diversity was found in both naive subsets, whereas much lower repertoire diversity was found in memory CD8+ T cells. Because surface CD5, which is linked to self-reactivity in mice, was comparable between the naive subsets, TCR interaction strength was also inferred from TRB CDR3 physicochemical properties. CXCR3 expression partially decreased after cryopreservation, so most assays used freshly isolated PBMCs. Within the same donor, TRBV-TRBJ usage looked similar between naive CXCR3-negative and CXCR3-positive cells, but memory cells had distinct patterns. TRB CDR3s from CXCR3-positive naive cells showed higher hydrophobicity (lower Kidera factor 4), lower energy, and higher strength and volume indices than CXCR3-negative naive cells.

The sample was run on a NextSeq 550. The Human TCR Profiling Kit (MiLaboratory) was used to prepare UMI-labeled 5' RACE TRB cDNA libraries. The full amount of extracted RNA was used for cDNA synthesis, and the full amount of resulting cDNA was used for PCR amplification. Libraries were prepared in parallel with an identical number of PCR cycles. As for how the authors treated the data: MIGEC and MiXCR extracted about 48,000 +/- 9,800 unique UMI-labeled TRB cDNA molecules per library, requiring at least two reads per UMI. On average, each library contained about 40,000 +/- 10,000 functional in-frame TRB CDR3 nucleotide clonotypes without stop codons. After downsampling to 5000 UMI-labeled TRB molecules per sample, diversity metrics such as normalized Shannon-Wiener and Chao1 were calculated in VDJtools. VDJtools computed clonotype-size-weighted physicochemical properties of the central five CDR3 residues: interaction energy, strength, volume and Kidera factor 4. After reprocessing by TCRdb, each CDR3 protein sequence is one entry, and no DNA is given. The V and J calls come from TCRdb's annotation, not from the publication. In this sample's table one finds about 5,700 distinct CDR3 sequences. The biggest ten clones account for 1.5% to 2% of the sample.

No count is recorded, though its frequency marks this clonotype as medium-sized (0.01 to 0.1%). The target of this receptor is not known. The sequenced material came from naive CXCR3+ CD8+ T cells from blood. The sample's cell subset or site, from its label and the paper: CD45RO-CCR7+CD27+CD95- naive CD8+ T cells expressing CXCR3 (TNR3+). Here the chain combines TRBV6-5 and TRBJ2-1; TCRdb lists TRBD2, though no DNA is available to test this call. This TCR was sampled from a human donor in good health. Some clones in this sample may be carry-over from other donors' samples. The CDR3 region: CASSYSGVRGLRLNDEQFF.